Listed below are T cell receptor beta chains from one sample, sequenced in a study of CD8 T cells in ankylosing spondylitis. TCRdb used MiXCR to reprocess the 5' RACE reads, holding one entry per CDR3 protein. The sample includes some 29,000 distinct CDR3 sequences, approximately 7.1% of them seen just once. The sequencing input was blood, either unsorted or a sorted T cell fraction (not recorded which). The receptor source for this set is a male donor with ankylosing spondylitis or in good health (not recorded which). CDR3s include the opening cysteine and the closing phenylalanine or tryptophan. Each record gives: J gene, clone size, V gene, D gene, CDR3 protein. The D gene is left open where the match is weak. Expanded clones get a size class; other rows say once, few or many, or leave the size out.

j_call: TRBJ2-1; clone_size: -; v_call: TRBV29-1; d_call: -; cdr3_aa: CSSSAGLPEQFF
j_call: TRBJ1-1; clone_size: many; v_call: TRBV20-1; d_call: TRBD1; cdr3_aa: CSAREGPGQLNTEAFF
j_call: TRBJ1-6; clone_size: many; v_call: TRBV10-3; d_call: -; cdr3_aa: CAIKGEISSPLHF
j_call: TRBJ2-2; clone_size: -; v_call: TRBV7-3; d_call: -; cdr3_aa: CASSLTTGELFF
j_call: TRBJ2-5; clone_size: many; v_call: TRBV5-1; d_call: TRBD2; cdr3_aa: CASSPSTSGRDETQYF
j_call: TRBJ2-7; clone_size: many; v_call: TRBV7-9; d_call: TRBD1; cdr3_aa: CASSTGQGYSQYF
j_call: TRBJ2-4; clone_size: many; v_call: TRBV3-1; d_call: -; cdr3_aa: CASSQVPSSPAKNIQYF
j_call: TRBJ2-3; clone_size: -; v_call: TRBV7-9; d_call: -; cdr3_aa: CASSLGVPGAADTQYF
j_call: TRBJ2-7; clone_size: many; v_call: TRBV20-1; d_call: -; cdr3_aa: CSASPESGYEQYF
j_call: TRBJ2-3; clone_size: many; v_call: TRBV12-3/TRBV12-4; d_call: -; cdr3_aa: CASQFDTQYF
j_call: TRBJ2-4; clone_size: many; v_call: TRBV20-1; d_call: -; cdr3_aa: CSPRGGLVKNIQYF
j_call: TRBJ2-1; clone_size: -; v_call: TRBV21-1; d_call: -; cdr3_aa: CASSRNGSPGEQFF
j_call: TRBJ2-2; clone_size: many; v_call: TRBV12-3/TRBV12-4; d_call: -; cdr3_aa: CASSLKRELFF
j_call: TRBJ2-1; clone_size: -; v_call: TRBV15; d_call: -; cdr3_aa: CATSLRERYNEQFF
j_call: TRBJ1-5; clone_size: many; v_call: TRBV5-5; d_call: -; cdr3_aa: CASSLAPLPGQPQHF
j_call: TRBJ2-7; clone_size: few; v_call: TRBV29-1; d_call: -; cdr3_aa: CSASTDFYEQYF
j_call: TRBJ2-4; clone_size: many; v_call: TRBV10-2; d_call: -; cdr3_aa: CASRLAKNIQYF
j_call: TRBJ2-2; clone_size: many; v_call: TRBV12-3/TRBV12-4; d_call: -; cdr3_aa: CASSATGLTGELFF
j_call: TRBJ2-3; clone_size: medium-sized; v_call: TRBV5-1; d_call: TRBD1; cdr3_aa: CASSGGQSTDTQYF
j_call: TRBJ2-1; clone_size: many; v_call: TRBV20-1; d_call: TRBD2; cdr3_aa: CSARTVEEREVEQFF
j_call: TRBJ2-2; clone_size: many; v_call: TRBV20-1; d_call: TRBD1; cdr3_aa: CSAPRQGFPTGELFF
j_call: TRBJ1-5; clone_size: many; v_call: TRBV12-3/TRBV12-4; d_call: -; cdr3_aa: CASTLPGQPQHF
j_call: TRBJ1-4; clone_size: many; v_call: TRBV5-1; d_call: -; cdr3_aa: CASSLVGAANEKLFF
j_call: TRBJ2-1; clone_size: few; v_call: TRBV5-5; d_call: -; cdr3_aa: CAISPGLAARNEQFF
j_call: TRBJ2-1; clone_size: many; v_call: TRBV20-1; d_call: -; cdr3_aa: CSARDRGGGLYNEQFF
j_call: TRBJ2-5; clone_size: -; v_call: TRBV6-1; d_call: -; cdr3_aa: CASSEAGIQETQYF
j_call: TRBJ2-5; clone_size: many; v_call: TRBV29-1; d_call: TRBD2; cdr3_aa: CSVGEGGETQYF
j_call: TRBJ2-7; clone_size: medium-sized; v_call: TRBV3-1; d_call: TRBD1; cdr3_aa: CASSQGGQGVYEQYF
j_call: TRBJ1-4; clone_size: many; v_call: TRBV7-8; d_call: -; cdr3_aa: CASSFLVRGAGEKLFF
j_call: TRBJ2-7; clone_size: few; v_call: TRBV28; d_call: -; cdr3_aa: CASSSLWTASYEQYF
j_call: TRBJ2-1; clone_size: few; v_call: TRBV19; d_call: TRBD2; cdr3_aa: CASSIQLAGGQQFF
j_call: TRBJ1-5; clone_size: many; v_call: TRBV9; d_call: TRBD1; cdr3_aa: CASSDTGGQPQHF
j_call: TRBJ2-1; clone_size: many; v_call: TRBV20-1; d_call: TRBD2; cdr3_aa: CSATPSGGPYEQFF
j_call: TRBJ2-1; clone_size: -; v_call: TRBV18; d_call: -; cdr3_aa: CASSPGGVHYNEQFF
j_call: TRBJ2-1; clone_size: medium-sized; v_call: TRBV29-1; d_call: TRBD2; cdr3_aa: CSVSGTSLYNEQFF
j_call: TRBJ2-7; clone_size: many; v_call: TRBV5-5; d_call: -; cdr3_aa: CASSSPSYEQYF
j_call: TRBJ2-2; clone_size: many; v_call: TRBV20-1; d_call: TRBD1; cdr3_aa: CSAKDRGAGGELFF
j_call: TRBJ1-1; clone_size: many; v_call: TRBV20-1; d_call: TRBD1; cdr3_aa: CSAERGTGGTEAFF
j_call: TRBJ2-3; clone_size: many; v_call: TRBV2; d_call: TRBD2; cdr3_aa: CASTGLAGRTDTQYF
j_call: TRBJ2-1; clone_size: many; v_call: TRBV20-1; d_call: -; cdr3_aa: CSASSGGTYNEQFF
j_call: TRBJ1-6; clone_size: many; v_call: TRBV20-1; d_call: -; cdr3_aa: CSPSPLHF
j_call: TRBJ1-2; clone_size: many; v_call: TRBV12-3/TRBV12-4; d_call: TRBD1; cdr3_aa: CASTQVQGVPYGYTF
j_call: TRBJ2-1; clone_size: many; v_call: TRBV12-3/TRBV12-4; d_call: TRBD2; cdr3_aa: CASSPRLAGGYNEQFF
j_call: TRBJ2-1; clone_size: many; v_call: TRBV24-1; d_call: TRBD2; cdr3_aa: CATSDPSRHPSLAGGPYNEQFF
j_call: TRBJ2-1; clone_size: -; v_call: TRBV5-1; d_call: TRBD2; cdr3_aa: CASSLRYAGAHNEQFF
j_call: TRBJ2-1; clone_size: many; v_call: TRBV2; d_call: -; cdr3_aa: CASSEGPDWGPSYNEQFF
j_call: TRBJ2-1; clone_size: many; v_call: TRBV5-1; d_call: TRBD2; cdr3_aa: CASREREASYNEQFF
j_call: TRBJ1-2; clone_size: many; v_call: TRBV29-1; d_call: TRBD1; cdr3_aa: CSVGPGTATGYGYTF
j_call: TRBJ2-1; clone_size: -; v_call: TRBV9; d_call: -; cdr3_aa: CASSVATRGNEQFF
j_call: TRBJ2-1; clone_size: many; v_call: TRBV29-1; d_call: TRBD1; cdr3_aa: CSVVYGQGYNEQFF
j_call: TRBJ1-1; clone_size: many; v_call: TRBV19; d_call: -; cdr3_aa: CASSNGPAGTEAFF
j_call: TRBJ2-1; clone_size: many; v_call: TRBV20-1; d_call: -; cdr3_aa: CSATKGQNNEQFF
j_call: TRBJ2-7; clone_size: many; v_call: TRBV20-1; d_call: TRBD1; cdr3_aa: CSASRDSLGYEQYF
j_call: TRBJ1-1; clone_size: many; v_call: TRBV5-5; d_call: TRBD1; cdr3_aa: CASSMLQGALTEAFF
j_call: TRBJ2-7; clone_size: many; v_call: TRBV15; d_call: TRBD1; cdr3_aa: CATSRKAGQGPYEQYF